What follows describes a single TCR beta chain. The data derive from a study of T cell changes during pregnancy in multiple sclerosis. The germline gives CDR1 LNHDA, CDR2 SQIVND (reference sequence). The CDR3 sequence is 13 residues long. Trimming removed 7 bases from V and 1 base from J, with 10 bases in between. Assay: immunoSEQ multiplex PCR; the TCRdb copy retains only in-frame clones and omits some. In the table there are some 100,000 clones, more than 85% of which are singletons. The J gene is TRBJ1-1, the V gene TRBV19, with D tentatively TRBD1 (5 bases). The clonotype comes from a female donor with multiple sclerosis, enrolled in a pregnancy study. The source material was peripheral blood, sampled in the second trimester of pregnancy. The CDR3 region is CASTGHTNTEAFF. CDR3 coding DNA: TGTGCCAGTACAGGACACACGAACACTGAAGCTTTCTTT.